The 10 T cell receptor beta chains below come from one sample, sequenced in a study of blood T cell repertoires in COVID-19. Sequenced by immunoSEQ multiplex PCR; TCRdb stores in-frame clones only, minus some. The sample carries some 100,000 clones, approximately 80% recorded once. Sample: peripheral blood. Receptors were obtained from a human donor in a cohort sampled during active COVID-19.

This clone was detected only once. CDR3 residues: CASSYRWDHRGRTGELFF. The CDR3 DNA reads TGTGCCAGTAGTTATCGCTGGGATCACAGGGGAAGGACCGGGGAGCTGTTTTTT. This rearrangement joins TRBV19 to TRBJ2-2; 7 nucleotides agree with TRBD1. The CDR3 has 18 residues. J lost 5 bases, V lost 5 bases, and 17 bases had no gene match. Germline CDR1 reads LNHDA; CDR2 reads SQIVND (reference sequence).

This sequence joins TRBV24-1 and TRBJ1-1; 7 nucleotides agree with TRBD1. The germline V gene encodes CDR1 KGHDR and CDR2 SFDVKD. CDR3 length: 12 residues. V lost 4 bases to trimming and J lost 10 bases; unmatched junction nucleotides: 5. CDR3 coding DNA: TGTGCCACCAGTGACACAACAGGGGTAGCTTTCTTT. It encodes CATSDTTGVAFF.

The genes are TRBV9 and TRBJ2-3; 8 bases are a match to TRBD2. V trimming: 0 bases; J trimming: 6 bases; junction bases outside the gene matches: 12. This CDR3 comprises 17 residues. Germline CDR1 reads SGDLS; CDR2 reads YYNGEE. The CDR3 region is CASSVDGGGGPWDTQYF. The CDR3 nucleotides read TGTGCCAGCAGCGTAGATGGTGGCGGGGGGCCGTGGGATACGCAGTATTTT.

The genes are TRBV7-9 and TRBJ1-5, with 8 bases aligning to TRBD1. Trimming took 5 bases from V and 6 from J; bases not matched to a gene: 9. The CDR3 loop spans 15 amino acids. Germline V lookup: CDR1 SEHNR, CDR2 FQNEAQ (reference sequence). Here the CDR3 reads CASSPQGGKGQPQHF. The CDR3 coding sequence is TGTGCCAGCAGCCCACAGGGGGGCAAGGGTCAGCCCCAGCATTTT.

V gene TRBV28 combines with J gene TRBJ1-4, with 10 bases identical to TRBD1. CDR3 length: 15 amino acids. J lost 7 bases, V lost 4 bases, and 6 bases had no gene match. From germline, CDR1 is MDHEN and CDR2 SYDVKM. CDR3 protein: CASSSDRGLGEKLFF. In DNA, the CDR3 is TGTGCCAGCAGTTCAGACAGGGGGCTTGGTGAAAAACTGTTTTTT.

This chain joins TRBV5-1 and TRBJ2-1; D is perhaps TRBD2 (5 bases). Trimming removed 0 bases at V and 1 base at J, with 14 bases between. CDR1 SGHRS and CDR2 YFSETQ come from the germline V gene. The length of the CDR3 is 17 residues. CDR3: CASSLGLGLGSYNEQFF. CDR3 coding DNA: TGCGCCAGCAGCTTGGGCCTAGGACTTGGTTCCTACAATGAGCAGTTCTTC.

This clone was seen only a few times. The chain couples TRBV7-2 to TRBJ1-3; 7 bases are shared with TRBD1. J lost 4 bases, V lost 1 base, and 4 bases had no gene match. Germline loops: CDR1 SGHTA, CDR2 FQGNSA. The CDR3 length is 15 residues. The CDR3, as DNA: TGTGCCAGCAGCTTAGGGGGGACAGTCGGAAACACCATATATTTT. Residues: CASSLGGTVGNTIYF.

The V call is TRBV5-8, the J call TRBJ2-2; D unresolved. This CDR3 region has 12 residues. Germline CDR1 SGHTS, CDR2 YDEGEE. V lost 4 bases and J 6 bases, leaving 7 bases between the germline ends. The CDR3 bases are TGTGCCAGCAGCCCAATCCCCGGGGAGCTGTTTTTT. Translated, it gives CASSPIPGELFF.

The chain links TRBV29-1 to TRBJ2-3; possibly TRBD1 for D (5 bases). The CDR3 spans 12 residues. From germline, CDR1 is SQVTM and CDR2 ANQGSEA. V lost 7 bases and J 2 bases, leaving 10 bases between the germline ends. The CDR3 DNA reads as TGCAGCGCCAAGGACACCACAGATACGCAGTATTTT. Amino acid sequence: CSAKDTTDTQYF.

This chain uses TRBV5-1 with TRBJ2-7, with 7 positions matching TRBD1. The V segment lost 4 bases and the J segment 13 bases; nucleotides outside the gene matches: 11. The CDR3 spans 12 residues. Per the germline V gene, CDR1 is SGHRS and CDR2 is YFSETQ. The CDR3 region has the DNA TGCGCCAGCAGCCTAGAGACAGGGACGTTTTACTTC. Its translation: CASSLETGTFYF.